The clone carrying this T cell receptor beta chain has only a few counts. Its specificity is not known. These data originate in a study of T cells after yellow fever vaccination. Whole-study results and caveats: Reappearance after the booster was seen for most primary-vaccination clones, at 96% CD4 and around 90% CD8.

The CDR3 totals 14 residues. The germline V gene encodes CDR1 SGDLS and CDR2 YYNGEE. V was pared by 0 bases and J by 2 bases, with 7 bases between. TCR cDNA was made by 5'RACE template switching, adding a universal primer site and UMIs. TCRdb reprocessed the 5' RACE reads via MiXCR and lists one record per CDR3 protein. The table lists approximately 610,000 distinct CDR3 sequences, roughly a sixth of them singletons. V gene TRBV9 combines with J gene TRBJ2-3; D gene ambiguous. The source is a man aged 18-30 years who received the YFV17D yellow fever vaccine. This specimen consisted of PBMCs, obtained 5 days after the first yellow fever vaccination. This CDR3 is CASSVASFTDTQYF. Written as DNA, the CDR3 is TGTGCCAGCAGCGTAGCCAGTTTCACAGATACGCAGTATTTT.